This T cell receptor beta chain was identified during a study of blood T cell repertoires in COVID-19 (dated by TCRdb to between 2020 and 2021). Study-level background: Collaborator samples came from the United States, Italy and Spain and covered acute and convalescent phases of COVID-19. A de-identified subject ID, COVID-19 status, age in years and sex were almost always included in the sample metadata. The prospective study material was composed of cDNA or gDNA derived from T cells, B-cell-depleted T cells, or PBMCs. Where available, HLA class I and class II types were obtained from metadata supplied by the sample provider rather than from assay-based typing. The samples were drawn from the first 160 participants of the ongoing ImmuneRACE study and from over 950 subjects provided by 6 global collaborators. Subjects who had been exposed to COVID-19, were actively infected with it, or had recovered from it provided the deeply sampled blood TCRbeta repertoires that made up the dataset. A freely available public database, intended as a resource for researchers studying the immune response to SARS-CoV-2, is where the repertoires were released. The research as a whole found: Clinical and demographic metadata were provided uncurated, with the amount varying by source and participant.

Comment on this clone: This clone's antigen is unknown. Base quality data are lacking; no much larger clone is found one base away.

The immunoSEQ Assay, a bias-controlled multiplex PCR, was used to amplify TCRbeta CDR3 regions from genomic DNA. The source study handled its data this way. The number of nucleated cells in each sample was estimated from the amplification of reference gene primers within the assay. Sequence reads were collapsed and filtered to measure the absolute abundance of every unique TCRbeta CDR3 rearrangement. For each sample, productive Simpson clonality was calculated as the square root of Simpson's diversity index over productive rearrangements. TCRdb mirrors the immuneACCESS table, restricted to in-frame sequences. Some clones are absent from its copies; in checked studies, under half trace to an unresolved V gene, and the reason for the others is unknown. V and J calls and clone size come straight from that table; D and trimming were deduced from the DNA. The sample contains about 200,000 clones, approximately 88% of them found a single time. About 6.7% of the sample rests with the top ten.

Collaborating institutions collected whole blood in K2EDTA tubes following their own protocols. Collaborator samples were shipped for TCRbeta analysis as frozen whole blood, isolated PBMCs, or DNA extracted from either sample type. V ends up 2 bases short and J 6 bases short, with an unmatched junction base count of 6. From the cysteine through the phenylalanine, the CDR3 covers 15 amino acids. This entry keeps only the CDR3 DNA: 45 bases, framed from base 1. CDR1 and CDR2 are read off the germline V gene as SGHRS and YFSETQ. The chain links TRBV5-1 with TRBJ2-7, and 12 junction bases match TRBD1. The TCR comes from a middle-aged man with acute or convalescent COVID-19. The specimen was peripheral blood. The nucleotide sequence is given as TGCGCCAGCAGCTTTTCCGGGACAGGGGGCGGCGAGCAGTACTTC. This sequence encodes CASSFSGTGGGEQYF.